This T cell receptor (beta chain) was sequenced during a study of human T cells and chemical hapten exposure. Study details: 2% DPC applied to a 2 cm by 2 cm arm area sensitized donors.

Study-wide findings and caveats: The study found expanded TCRs formed significantly more large CDR3 similarity clusters than controls.

A single record per CDR3 protein comes from TCRdb applying MiXCR to the RACE reads. The sample has fewer than 95,000 distinct CDR3 sequences, 10% to 13% seen once. Losses at the gene ends were 6 bases for V and 1 base for J; bases not matched to a gene: 6. The CDR3 runs 16 residues. This clonotype has just a few counts. Its antigen is still unknown. Time point denoted: patch test 1, 2 weeks after DPC sensitization. The treatment was: therapeutic diphenylcyclopropenone sensitization with weekly scalp DPC. J is TRBJ2-5 and V is TRBV12-3 or TRBV12-4; 12 bases fit TRBD2. Material: whole blood, obtained in connection with sensitization to the hapten diphenylcyclopropenone (DPC). This clonotype originated in a man between 40 and 49 years old with alopecia areata. Some clones in this sample may be carry-over from other donors' samples. The CDR3 DNA is TGTGCCAGCAGCTTGACGACTAGCGGGGGCCAAGAGACCCAGTACTTC. This sequence encodes CASSLTTSGGQETQYF.